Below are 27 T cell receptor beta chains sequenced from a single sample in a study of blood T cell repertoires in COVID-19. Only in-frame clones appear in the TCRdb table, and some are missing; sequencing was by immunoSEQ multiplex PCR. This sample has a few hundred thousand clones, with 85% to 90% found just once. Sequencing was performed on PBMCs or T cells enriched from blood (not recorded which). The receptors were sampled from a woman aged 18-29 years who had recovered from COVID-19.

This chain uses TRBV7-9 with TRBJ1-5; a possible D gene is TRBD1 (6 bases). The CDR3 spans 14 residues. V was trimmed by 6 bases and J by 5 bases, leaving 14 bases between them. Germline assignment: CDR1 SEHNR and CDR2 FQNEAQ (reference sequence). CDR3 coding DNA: TGTGCCAGCAGTCAACAGGGTCCCCATCAGCCCCAGCATTTT. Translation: CASSQQGPHQPQHF.

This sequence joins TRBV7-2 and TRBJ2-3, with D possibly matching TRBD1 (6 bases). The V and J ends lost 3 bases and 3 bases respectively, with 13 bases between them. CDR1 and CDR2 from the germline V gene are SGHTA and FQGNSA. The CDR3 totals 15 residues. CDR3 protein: CASSFTTGTTDTQYF. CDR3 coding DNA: TGTGCCAGCAGCTTTACAACAGGGACAACAGATACGCAGTATTTT.

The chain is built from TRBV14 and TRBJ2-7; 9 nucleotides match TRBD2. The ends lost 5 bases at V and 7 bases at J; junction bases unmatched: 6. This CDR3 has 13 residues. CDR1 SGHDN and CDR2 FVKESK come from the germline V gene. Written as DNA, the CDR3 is TGTGCCAGCAGCGTCGGCGGGGGGGATGAGCAGTACTTC. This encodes CASSVGGGDEQYF.

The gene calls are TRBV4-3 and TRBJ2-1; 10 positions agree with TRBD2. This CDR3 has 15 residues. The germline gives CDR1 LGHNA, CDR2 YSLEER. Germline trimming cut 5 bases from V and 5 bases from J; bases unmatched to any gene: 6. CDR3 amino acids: CASSERGGGNNEQFF. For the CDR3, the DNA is TGCGCCAGCAGCGAGCGGGGGGGCGGTAACAATGAGCAGTTCTTC.

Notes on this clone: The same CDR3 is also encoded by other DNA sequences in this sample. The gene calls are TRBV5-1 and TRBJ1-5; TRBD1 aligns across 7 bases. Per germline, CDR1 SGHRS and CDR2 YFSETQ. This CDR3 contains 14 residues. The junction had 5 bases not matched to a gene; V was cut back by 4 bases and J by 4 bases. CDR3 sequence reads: CASSPDRSNQPQHF. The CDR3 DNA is TGCGCCAGCAGCCCGGACAGGAGTAATCAGCCCCAGCATTTT.

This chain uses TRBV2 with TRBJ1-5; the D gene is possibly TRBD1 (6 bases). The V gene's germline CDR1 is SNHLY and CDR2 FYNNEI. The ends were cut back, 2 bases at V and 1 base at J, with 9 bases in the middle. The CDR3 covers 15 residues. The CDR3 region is CASSEIQGSNQPQHF. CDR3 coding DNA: TGTGCCAGCAGTGAAATACAGGGAAGCAATCAGCCCCAGCATTTT.

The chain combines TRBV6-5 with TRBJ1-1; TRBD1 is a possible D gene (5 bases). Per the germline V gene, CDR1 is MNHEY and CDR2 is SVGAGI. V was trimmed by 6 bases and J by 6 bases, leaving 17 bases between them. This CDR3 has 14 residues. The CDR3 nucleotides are TGTGCCAGCAGCCAAGACAGATTGTGGGCTGAAGCTTTCTTT. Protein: CASSQDRLWAEAFF.

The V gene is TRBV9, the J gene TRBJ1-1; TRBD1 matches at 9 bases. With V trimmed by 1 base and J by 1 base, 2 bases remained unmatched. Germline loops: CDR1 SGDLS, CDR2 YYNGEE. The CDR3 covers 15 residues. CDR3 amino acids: CASSVTGGPNTEAFF. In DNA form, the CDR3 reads TGTGCCAGCAGCGTAACAGGGGGCCCGAACACTGAAGCTTTCTTT.

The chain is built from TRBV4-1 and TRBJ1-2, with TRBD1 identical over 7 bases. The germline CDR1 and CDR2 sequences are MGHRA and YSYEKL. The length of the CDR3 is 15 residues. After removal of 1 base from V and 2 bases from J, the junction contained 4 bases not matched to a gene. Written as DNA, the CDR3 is TGCGCCAGCAGCCAAGGAGAACAGGGGAACTATGGCTACACCTTC. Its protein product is CASSQGEQGNYGYTF.

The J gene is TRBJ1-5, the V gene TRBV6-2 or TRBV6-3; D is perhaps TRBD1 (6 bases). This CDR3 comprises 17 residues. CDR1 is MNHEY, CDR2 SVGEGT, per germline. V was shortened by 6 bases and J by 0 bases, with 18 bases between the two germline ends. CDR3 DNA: TGTGCCAGCAGCCCTTCCAGGGGATCCTATAGCAATCAGCCCCAGCATTTT. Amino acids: CASSPSRGSYSNQPQHF.

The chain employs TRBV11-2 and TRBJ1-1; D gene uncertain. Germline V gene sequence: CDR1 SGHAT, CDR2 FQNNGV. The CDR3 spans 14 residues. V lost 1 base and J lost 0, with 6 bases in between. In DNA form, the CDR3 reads TGTGCCAGCAGCTTAGTGTCCATGAACACTGAAGCTTTCTTT. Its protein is CASSLVSMNTEAFF.

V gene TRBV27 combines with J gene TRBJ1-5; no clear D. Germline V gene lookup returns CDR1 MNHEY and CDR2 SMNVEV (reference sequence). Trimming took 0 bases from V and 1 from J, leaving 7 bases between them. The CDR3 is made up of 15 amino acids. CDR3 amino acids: CASSLSKQSNQPQHF. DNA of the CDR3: TGTGCCAGCAGTTTATCGAAACAGAGCAATCAGCCCCAGCATTTT.

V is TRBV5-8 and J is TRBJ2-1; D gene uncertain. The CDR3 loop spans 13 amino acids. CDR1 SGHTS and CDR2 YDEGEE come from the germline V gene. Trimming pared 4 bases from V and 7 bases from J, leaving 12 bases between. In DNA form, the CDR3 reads TGTGCCAGCAGCCTCGCTCCCGGGAATGAGCAGTTCTTC. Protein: CASSLAPGNEQFF.

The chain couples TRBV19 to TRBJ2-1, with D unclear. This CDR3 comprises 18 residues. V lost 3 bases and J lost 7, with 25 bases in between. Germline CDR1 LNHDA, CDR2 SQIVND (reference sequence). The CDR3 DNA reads TGTGCCAGTAGTATTGAGGTCGCGGTGGCCTCACGCCGGAATGAGCAGTTCTTC. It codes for CASSIEVAVASRRNEQFF.

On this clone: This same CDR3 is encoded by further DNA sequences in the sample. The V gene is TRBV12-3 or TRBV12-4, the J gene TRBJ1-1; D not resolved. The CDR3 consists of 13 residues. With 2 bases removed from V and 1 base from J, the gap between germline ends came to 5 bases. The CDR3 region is CASSLTGNTEAFF. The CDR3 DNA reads TGTGCCAGCAGTTTAACGGGGAACACTGAAGCTTTCTTT.

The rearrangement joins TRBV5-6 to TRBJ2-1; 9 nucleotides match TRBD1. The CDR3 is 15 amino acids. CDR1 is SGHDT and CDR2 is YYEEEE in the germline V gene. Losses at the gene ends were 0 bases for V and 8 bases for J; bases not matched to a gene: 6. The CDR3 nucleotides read TGTGCCAGCAGCTTGGGGACAGGGGTTAATGATGAGCAGTTCTTC. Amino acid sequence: CASSLGTGVNDEQFF.

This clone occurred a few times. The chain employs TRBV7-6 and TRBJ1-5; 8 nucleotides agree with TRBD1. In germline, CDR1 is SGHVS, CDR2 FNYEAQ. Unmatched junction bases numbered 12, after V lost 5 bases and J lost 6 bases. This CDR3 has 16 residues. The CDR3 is CASSLRTGKASQPQHF. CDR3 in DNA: TGTGCCAGCAGCCTGAGGACAGGGAAGGCGAGTCAGCCCCAGCATTTT.

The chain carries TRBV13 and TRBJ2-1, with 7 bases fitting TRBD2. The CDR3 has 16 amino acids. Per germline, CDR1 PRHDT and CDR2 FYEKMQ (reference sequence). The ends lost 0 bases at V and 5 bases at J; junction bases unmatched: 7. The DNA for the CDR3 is TGTGCCAGCAGCTTAGGCCATGGACTAGGGGACAATGAGCAGTTCTTC. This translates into CASSLGHGLGDNEQFF.

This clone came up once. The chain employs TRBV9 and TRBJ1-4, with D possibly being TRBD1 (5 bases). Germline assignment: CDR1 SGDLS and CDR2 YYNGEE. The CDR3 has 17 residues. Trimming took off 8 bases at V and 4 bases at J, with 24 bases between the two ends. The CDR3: CASPPTGGKPINEKLFF. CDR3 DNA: TGTGCCAGTCCCCCAACCGGGGGAAAGCCCATTAATGAAAAACTGTTTTTT.

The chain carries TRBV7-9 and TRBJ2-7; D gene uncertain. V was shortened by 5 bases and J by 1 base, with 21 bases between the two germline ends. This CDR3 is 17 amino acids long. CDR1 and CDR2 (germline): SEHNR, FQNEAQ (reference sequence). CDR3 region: CASSPGSTGFMSYEQYF. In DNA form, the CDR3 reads TGTGCCAGCAGCCCCGGTTCCACCGGGTTCATGTCCTACGAGCAGTACTTC.

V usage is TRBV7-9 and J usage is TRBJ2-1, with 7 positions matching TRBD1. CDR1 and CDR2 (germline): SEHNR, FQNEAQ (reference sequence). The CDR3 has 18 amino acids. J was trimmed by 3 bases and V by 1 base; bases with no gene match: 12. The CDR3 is CASSLGFYRGLYYNEQFF. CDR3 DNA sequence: TGTGCCAGCAGCTTAGGCTTTTACAGGGGCCTTTACTACAATGAGCAGTTCTTC.

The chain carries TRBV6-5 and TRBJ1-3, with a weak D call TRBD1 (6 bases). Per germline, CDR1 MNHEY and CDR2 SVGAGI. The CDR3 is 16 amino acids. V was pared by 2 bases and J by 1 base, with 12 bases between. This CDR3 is CASSYVRGASGNTIYF. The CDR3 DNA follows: TGTGCCAGCAGTTACGTTCGGGGGGCTTCTGGAAACACCATATATTTT.

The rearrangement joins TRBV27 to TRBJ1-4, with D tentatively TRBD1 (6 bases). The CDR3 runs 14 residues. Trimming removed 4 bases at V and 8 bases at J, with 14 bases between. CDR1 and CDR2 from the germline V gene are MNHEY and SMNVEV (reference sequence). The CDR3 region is CASSYQGLGEKLFF. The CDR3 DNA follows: TGTGCCAGCAGTTACCAGGGGCTAGGGGAAAAACTGTTTTTT. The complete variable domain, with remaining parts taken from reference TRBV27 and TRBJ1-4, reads EAQVTQNPRYLITVTGKKLTVTCSQNMNHEYMSWYRQDPGLGLRQIYYSMNVEVTDKGDVPEGYKVSRKEKRNFPLILESPSPNQTSLYFCASSYQGLGEKLFFGSGTQLSVL.

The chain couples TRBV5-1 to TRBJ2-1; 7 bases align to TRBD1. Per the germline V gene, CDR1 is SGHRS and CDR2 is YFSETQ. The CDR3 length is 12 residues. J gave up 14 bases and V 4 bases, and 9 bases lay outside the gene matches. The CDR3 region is CASSPTGSGKFF. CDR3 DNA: TGCGCCAGCAGCCCGACAGGGAGCGGAAAGTTCTTC.

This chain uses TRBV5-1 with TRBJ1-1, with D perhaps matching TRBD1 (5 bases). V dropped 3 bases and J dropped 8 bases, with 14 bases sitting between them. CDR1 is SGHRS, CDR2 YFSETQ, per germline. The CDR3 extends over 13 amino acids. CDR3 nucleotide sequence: TGCGCCAGCAGCTCCCGGGGGGGAGCCGAAGCTTTCTTT. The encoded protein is CASSSRGGAEAFF.

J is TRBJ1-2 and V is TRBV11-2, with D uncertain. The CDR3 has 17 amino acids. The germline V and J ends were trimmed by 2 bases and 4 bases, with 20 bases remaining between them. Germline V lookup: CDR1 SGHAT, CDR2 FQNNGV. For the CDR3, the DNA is TGTGCCAGCAGCTTAAGTCTTGACGGGGAGGTTAGCTATGGCTACACCTTC. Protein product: CASSLSLDGEVSYGYTF.

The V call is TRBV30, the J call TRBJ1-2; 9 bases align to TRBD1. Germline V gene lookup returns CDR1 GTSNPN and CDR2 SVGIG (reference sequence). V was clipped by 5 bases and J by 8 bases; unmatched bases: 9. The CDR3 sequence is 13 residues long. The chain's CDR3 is CAWVVDRGEGYTF. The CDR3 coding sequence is TGTGCCTGGGTGGTAGACAGGGGGGAAGGCTACACCTTC.